This T cell receptor (beta chain) is from a study of T cell changes during pregnancy in multiple sclerosis. With 2 bases removed from V and 2 bases from J, the gap between germline ends came to 10 bases. Looked up from germline, CDR1 is MNHEY and CDR2 is SVGAGI. This CDR3 contains 15 residues. Assay used: immunoSEQ multiplex PCR; TCRdb lists only in-frame clones, some missing. This sample has tens of thousands of clones, with more than 85% found just once. The chain joins TRBV6-5 to TRBJ2-1, with D uncertain. The sequence was obtained from a female donor in good health, enrolled as a control in a pregnancy study. This specimen was CD4+ T cells from peripheral blood mononuclear cells, taken in the second trimester of pregnancy. The CDR3 coding sequence is TGTGCCAGCAGTTACCAGGCGTCCACCTACAATGAGCAGTTCTTC. This gives the protein CASSYQASTYNEQFF.